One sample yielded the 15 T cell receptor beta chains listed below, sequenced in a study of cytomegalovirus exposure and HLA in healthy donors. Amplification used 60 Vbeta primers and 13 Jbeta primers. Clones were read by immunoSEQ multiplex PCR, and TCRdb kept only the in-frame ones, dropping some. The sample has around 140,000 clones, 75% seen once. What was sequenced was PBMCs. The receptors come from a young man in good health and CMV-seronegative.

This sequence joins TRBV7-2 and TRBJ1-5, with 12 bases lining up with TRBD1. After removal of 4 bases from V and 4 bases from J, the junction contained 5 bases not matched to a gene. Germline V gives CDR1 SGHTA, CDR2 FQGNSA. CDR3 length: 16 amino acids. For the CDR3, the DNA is TGTGCCAGCAGCTCGCCGGGACAGGGGGCAAATCAGCCCCAGCATTTT. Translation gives CASSSPGQGANQPQHF.

CDR3 DNA: TGCGCCAGCAGCTCGGACGGGGATAACAATGAGCAGTTCTTC. Its protein is CASSSDGDNNEQFF. The rearrangement joins TRBV5-1 to TRBJ2-1; perhaps TRBD2 as D (5 bases). V was cut by 3 bases and J by 5 bases, with 12 bases left in between. The CDR3 length is 14 residues. Germline CDR1 and CDR2: SGHRS and YFSETQ.

The CDR3 coding sequence is TGCGCCAGCAGCACCGACAGTTCCTACGAGCAGTACTTC. Encoded protein: CASSTDSSYEQYF. V and J are TRBV5-1 and TRBJ2-7; D might be TRBD1 (5 bases). The germline gives CDR1 SGHRS, CDR2 YFSETQ. The CDR3 sequence is 13 residues long. Trimming left V 4 bases short and J 1 base short, with 9 bases between.

The CDR3 DNA follows: TGTGCCAGTAGTGCCGGACAGGGAACGGCTGGCTACACCTTC. Translation: CASSAGQGTAGYTF. This rearrangement joins TRBV19 to TRBJ1-2, with 8 bases matching TRBD1. The CDR3 consists of 14 residues. The V gene end was trimmed by 5 bases and the J gene end by 7 bases; junction bases not matched to a gene: 9. Germline V CDR1 and CDR2: LNHDA, SQIVND (reference sequence).

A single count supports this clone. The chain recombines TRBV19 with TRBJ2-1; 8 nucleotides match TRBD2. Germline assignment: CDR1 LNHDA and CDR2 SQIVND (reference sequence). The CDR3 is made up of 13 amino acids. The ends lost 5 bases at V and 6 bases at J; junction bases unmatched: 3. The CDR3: CASSPGLVNEQFF. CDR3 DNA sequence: TGTGCCAGTAGTCCGGGACTAGTCAATGAGCAGTTCTTC. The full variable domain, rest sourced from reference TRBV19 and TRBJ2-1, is DGGITQSPKYLFRKEGQNVTLSCEQNLNHDAMYWYRQDPGQGLRLIYYSQIVNDFQKGDIAEGYSVSREKKESFPLTVTSAQKNPTAFYLCASSPGLVNEQFFGPGTRLTVL.

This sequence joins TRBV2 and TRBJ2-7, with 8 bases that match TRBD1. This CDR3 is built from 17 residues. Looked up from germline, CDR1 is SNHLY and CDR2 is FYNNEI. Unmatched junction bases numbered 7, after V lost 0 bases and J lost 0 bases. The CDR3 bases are TGTGCCAGCAGTGAAGCTCCGGGACAGGCGTCCTCCTACGAGCAGTACTTC. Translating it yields CASSEAPGQASSYEQYF.

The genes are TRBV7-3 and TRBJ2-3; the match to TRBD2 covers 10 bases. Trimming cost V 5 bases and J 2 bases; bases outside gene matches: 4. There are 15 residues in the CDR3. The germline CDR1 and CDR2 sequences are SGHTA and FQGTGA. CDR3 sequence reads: CASSPGTSDTDTQYF. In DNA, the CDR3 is TGTGCCAGCAGCCCCGGGACTAGCGACACAGATACGCAGTATTTT.

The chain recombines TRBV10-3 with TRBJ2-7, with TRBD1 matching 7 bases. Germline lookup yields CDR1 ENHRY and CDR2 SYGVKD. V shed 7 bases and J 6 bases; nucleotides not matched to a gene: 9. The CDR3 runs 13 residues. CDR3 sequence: CAIMGTTGSEQYF. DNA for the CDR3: TGTGCCATCATGGGGACGACAGGGTCCGAGCAGTACTTC.

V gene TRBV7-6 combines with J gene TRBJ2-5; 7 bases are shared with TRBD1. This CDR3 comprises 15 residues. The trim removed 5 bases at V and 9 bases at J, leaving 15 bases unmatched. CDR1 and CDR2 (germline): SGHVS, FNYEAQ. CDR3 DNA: TGTGCCAGCAGCCCTACAGGGGACACGGGACGGGCCCAGTACTTC. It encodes CASSPTGDTGRAQYF.

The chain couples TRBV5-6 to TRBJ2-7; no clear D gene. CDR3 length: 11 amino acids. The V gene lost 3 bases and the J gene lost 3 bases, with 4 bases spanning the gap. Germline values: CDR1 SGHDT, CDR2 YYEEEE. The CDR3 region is CASSSYYEQYF. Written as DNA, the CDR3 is TGTGCCAGCAGCTCCTACTACGAGCAGTACTTC.

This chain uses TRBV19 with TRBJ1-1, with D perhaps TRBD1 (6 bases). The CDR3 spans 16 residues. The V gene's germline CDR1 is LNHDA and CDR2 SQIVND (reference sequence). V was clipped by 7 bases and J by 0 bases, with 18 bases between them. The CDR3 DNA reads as TGTGCCAGTACCGGGACACACGGAATCGTGAACACTGAAGCTTTCTTT. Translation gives CASTGTHGIVNTEAFF.

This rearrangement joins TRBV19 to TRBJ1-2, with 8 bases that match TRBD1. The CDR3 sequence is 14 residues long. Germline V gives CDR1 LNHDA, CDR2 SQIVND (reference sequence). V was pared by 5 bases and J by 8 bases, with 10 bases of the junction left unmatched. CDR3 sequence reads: CASSLDREEGGYTF. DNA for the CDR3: TGTGCCAGTAGTTTGGACAGGGAGGAGGGAGGCTACACCTTC.

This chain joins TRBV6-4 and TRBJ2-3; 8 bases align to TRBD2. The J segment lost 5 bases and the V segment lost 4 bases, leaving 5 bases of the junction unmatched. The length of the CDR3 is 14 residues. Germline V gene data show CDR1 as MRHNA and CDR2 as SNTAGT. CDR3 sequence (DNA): TGTGCCAGCAGTGTTAGCGGGGTACAAGATACGCAGTATTTT. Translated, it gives CASSVSGVQDTQYF.

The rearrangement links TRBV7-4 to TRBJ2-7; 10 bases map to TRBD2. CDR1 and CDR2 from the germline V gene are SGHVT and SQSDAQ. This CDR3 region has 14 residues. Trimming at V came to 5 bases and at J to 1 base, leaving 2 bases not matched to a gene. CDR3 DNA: TGTGCCAGCAGCCGGACTAGCGGATCCTACGAGCAGTACTTC. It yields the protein CASSRTSGSYEQYF.

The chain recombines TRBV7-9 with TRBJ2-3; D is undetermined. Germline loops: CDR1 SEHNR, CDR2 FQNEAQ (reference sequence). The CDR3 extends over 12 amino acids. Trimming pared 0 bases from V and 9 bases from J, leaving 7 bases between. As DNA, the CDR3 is TGTGCCAGCAGCTTAGCGAGATTAACGCAGTATTTT. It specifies CASSLARLTQYF.